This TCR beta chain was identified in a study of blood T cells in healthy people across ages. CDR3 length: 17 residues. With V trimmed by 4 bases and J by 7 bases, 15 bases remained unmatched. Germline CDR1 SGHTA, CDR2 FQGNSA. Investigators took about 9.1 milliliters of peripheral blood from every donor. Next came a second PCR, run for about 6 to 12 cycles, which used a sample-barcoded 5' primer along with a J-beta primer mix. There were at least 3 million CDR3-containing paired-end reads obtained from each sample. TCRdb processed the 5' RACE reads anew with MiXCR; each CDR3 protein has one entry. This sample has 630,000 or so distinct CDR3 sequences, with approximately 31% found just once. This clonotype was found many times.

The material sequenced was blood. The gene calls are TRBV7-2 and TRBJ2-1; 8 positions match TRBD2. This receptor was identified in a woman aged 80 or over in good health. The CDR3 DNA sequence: TGTGCCAGCAGCTCGCTCTTCGGGACTAGTGGGATGAATGAGCAGTTCTTC. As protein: CASSSLFGTSGMNEQFF.